The clone carrying this T cell receptor (beta chain) showed up just a few times. The CDR3 runs to 13 residues. Trimming removed 7 bases at V and 4 bases at J, with 16 bases between. Germline V gives CDR1 SQVTM, CDR2 ANQGSEA. Extracted from the samples, RNA was reverse transcribed into cDNA to serve as the sequencing template. Clones were sequenced by immunoSEQ multiplex PCR, and TCRdb holds only the in-frame ones, with some missing. The sample consists of 100,000 to 150,000 clones, approximately 60% of them appearing once. This entry belongs to a study of CD8+ T cells in alopecia areata. Documented treatment: oral pan-JAK inhibitor, 5-10 mg twice daily.

This TCR came from a human donor with alopecia areata. The sequencing used CD4+ T cells sorted from blood, collected at week 4, from a patient treated with tofacitinib. The V call is TRBV29-1, the J call TRBJ1-1, with TRBD1 as a possible D gene (5 bases). The CDR3 region is CSEGAGSTTEAFF. The CDR3 DNA is TGCAGCGAAGGGGCAGGGTCCACCACTGAAGCTTTCTTT.